These 6 T cell receptor beta chains originate from one sample sequenced in a study of T cell clusters in autoimmune cytopenias. TRB was amplified from approximately 250 ng of peripheral blood genomic DNA per sample. Multiplex touch-down PCR amplified TRB using TRB-A and TRB-B pools in one tube. For each CDR3 protein, TCRdb gives one entry from its re-call of the multiplex PCR reads, without DNA. The sample's table shows around 3,100 distinct CDR3 sequences. The sequencing input was peripheral blood. The receptors here all came from a human donor with an autoimmune cytopenia or autoimmune hepatitis (not recorded which).

J is TRBJ1-3 and V is TRBV6-1; absent DNA, TCRdb's TRBD1 call cannot be checked. The CDR3 totals 15 residues. Per the germline V gene, CDR1 is MNHNS and CDR2 is SASEGT. The CDR3 loop reads CASRPRTGGDPTIYF.

This clonotype is identified as medium-sized (0.01 to 0.1%) from frequency. The rearrangement links TRBV27 to TRBJ1-4; without DNA, the TCRdb call of TRBD1 cannot be checked. Germline V gene lookup returns CDR1 MNHEY and CDR2 SMNVEV (reference sequence). The CDR3 covers 15 residues. The CDR3 loop is CASRRQGAAYEKLFF.

This clonotype shows up as medium-sized (0.01 to 0.1%) by frequency. The rearrangement uses TRBV19 and TRBJ1-2; TCRdb proposes TRBD1, but this gene call is untestable without DNA. This CDR3 spans 14 amino acids. The germline CDR1 and CDR2 sequences are LNHDA and SQIVND (reference sequence). CDR3 sequence reads: CASSPLQGAYGYTF. The entire variable domain, with the rest obtained from reference TRBV19 and TRBJ1-2, is as follows: DGGITQSPKYLFRKEGQNVTLSCEQNLNHDAMYWYRQDPGQGLRLIYYSQIVNDFQKGDIAEGYSVSREKKESFPLTVTSAQKNPTAFYLCASSPLQGAYGYTFGSGTRLTVV.

CDR3 loop: CSASKDLGNSPLHF. The chain couples TRBV20-1 to TRBJ1-6. The CDR3 runs 14 residues. The germline gives CDR1 DFQATT, CDR2 SNEGSKA (reference sequence).

This clonotype registers medium-sized by frequency. This rearrangement joins TRBV19 to TRBJ1-3; the D gene TCRdb calls, TRBD1, cannot be checked with no DNA. CDR1 and CDR2 (germline): LNHDA, SQIVND (reference sequence). The CDR3 length is 16 residues. The CDR3: CASSHTGRGQGNTIYF.

By frequency, this clonotype registers medium-sized. The V gene is TRBV27, the J gene TRBJ2-4; TCRdb selects TRBD1, and the lack of DNA leaves this call unchecked. The CDR3 extends over 16 amino acids. Germline-derived CDR1 and CDR2 are MNHEY and SMNVEV (reference sequence). This chain's CDR3 is CASSGPGASSKNIQYF.